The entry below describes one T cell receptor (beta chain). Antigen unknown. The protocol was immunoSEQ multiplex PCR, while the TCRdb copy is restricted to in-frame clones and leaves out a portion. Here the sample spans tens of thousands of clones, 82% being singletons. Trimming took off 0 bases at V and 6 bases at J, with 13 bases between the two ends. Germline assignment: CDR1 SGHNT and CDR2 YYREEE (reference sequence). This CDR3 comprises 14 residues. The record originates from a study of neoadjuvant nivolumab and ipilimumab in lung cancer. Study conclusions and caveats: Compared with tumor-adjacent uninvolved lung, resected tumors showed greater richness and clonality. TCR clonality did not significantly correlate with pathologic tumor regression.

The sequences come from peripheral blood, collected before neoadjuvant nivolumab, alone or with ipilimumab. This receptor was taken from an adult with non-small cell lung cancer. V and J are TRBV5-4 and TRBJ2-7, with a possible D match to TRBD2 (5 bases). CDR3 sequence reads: CASSLEVSSSEQYF. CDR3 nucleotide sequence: TGTGCCAGCAGCTTGGAAGTGTCTAGCTCCGAGCAGTACTTC. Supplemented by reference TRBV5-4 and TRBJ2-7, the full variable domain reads ETGVTQSPTHLIKTRGQQVTLRCSSQSGHNTVSWYQQALGQGPQFIFQYYREEENGRGNFPPRFSGLQFPNYSSELNVNALELDDSALYLCASSLEVSSSEQYFGPGTRLTVT.